This TCR beta chain stems from a study of sequential checkpoint blockade in melanoma. Study at large: Randomization was 1:1 between first-line nivolumab→ipilimumab and ipilimumab→nivolumab. Each arm's sequence ended with maintenance nivolumab.

Repertoires were generated with immunoSEQ multiplex PCR, while TCRdb's copy carries only in-frame clones and drops some. The sample includes about 30,000 clones, approximately 80% of them seen just once. The germline V gene encodes CDR1 WNHNN and CDR2 SYGVQD (reference sequence). This CDR3 region has 16 residues. V was trimmed by 3 bases and J by 8 bases, leaving 19 bases between them. This clone was counted between two and nine times. Sample treatment: randomized to nivolumab then ipilimumab (arm A) or the reverse (arm B). No patient had prior DNA-damaging chemotherapy. From thawed PBMCs, live CD3+CD8+ cells negative for CD19 and CD56 were sorted.

The receptor was isolated from a human donor with melanoma. The sample in question was CD8+ T cells sorted from blood (inferred from file names), obtained from a patient given nivolumab and ipilimumab in sequence. This chain connects TRBV10-1 to TRBJ1-4; TRBD1 might be the D (5 bases). CDR3: CASSEARAGMREKLFF. In DNA form, the CDR3 reads TGCGCCAGCAGTGAAGCCAGGGCGGGGATGAGAGAAAAACTGTTTTTT.